One and the same sample provided the 18 T cell receptor beta chains below, sequenced in a study of blood T cell repertoires in COVID-19. TCRdb keeps only in-frame clones here, not all; method: immunoSEQ multiplex PCR. The sample has 84,000 or so clones; around 75% are singletons. The specimen was peripheral blood. Every receptor here comes from a man between 65 and 85 years old with COVID-19, enrolled during active disease.

The chain joins TRBV14 to TRBJ2-5; a weak D match, TRBD2 (6 bases). The CDR3 is 14 amino acids. Trimming removed 1 base from V and 4 bases from J, with 10 bases in between. The germline V gene encodes CDR1 SGHDN and CDR2 FVKESK. This CDR3 reads CASSQANGRETQYF. CDR3 nucleotide sequence: TGTGCCAGCAGCCAAGCGAACGGGAGAGAGACCCAGTACTTC.

The CDR3 DNA sequence: TGTGCCACCAGGGATCGAGCGGGGGGGACTGGGCACACCGGGGAGCTGTTTTTT. It specifies CATRDRAGGTGHTGELFF. The J gene is TRBJ2-2, the V gene TRBV15; 10 bases match TRBD2. The V gene end was trimmed by 6 bases and the J gene end by 3 bases; junction bases not matched to a gene: 13. The CDR3 consists of 18 residues. Germline V gives CDR1 LNHNV, CDR2 YYDKDF (reference sequence).

The table lists this clone with a few counts. The rearrangement links TRBV7-2 to TRBJ1-1; TRBD1 might be the D (6 bases). CDR3 length: 15 residues. V was clipped by 1 base and J by 4 bases, with 13 bases between them. Germline loops: CDR1 SGHTA, CDR2 FQGNSA. CDR3 amino acids: CASSLELLGGTEAFF. Written as DNA, the CDR3 is TGTGCCAGCAGCTTAGAGTTATTAGGGGGCACTGAAGCTTTCTTT.

The rearrangement uses TRBV25-1 and TRBJ1-6, with D perhaps matching TRBD1 (5 bases). Trimming removed 8 bases from V and 4 bases from J, with 9 bases in between. CDR3 length: 13 residues. The germline V gene encodes CDR1 MGHDK and CDR2 SYGVNS. Here the CDR3 DNA reads TGTGCCAGCGCAGGGAAGTATAATTCACCCCTCCACTTT. Protein: CASAGKYNSPLHF.

J is TRBJ2-1 and V is TRBV9; 10 bases line up with TRBD2. CDR1 SGDLS and CDR2 YYNGEE come from the germline V gene. V gave up 4 bases and J gave up 0 bases; unmatched junction bases: 10. The CDR3 consists of 18 residues. The CDR3 region is CASSPRTSGGYSYNEQFF. The DNA for the CDR3 is TGTGCCAGCAGCCCCCGGACTAGCGGAGGATACTCCTACAATGAGCAGTTCTTC.

The genes are TRBV11-3 and TRBJ2-1; 11 bases are shared with TRBD2. CDR1 is SGHNT, CDR2 YENEEA, per germline. Germline trimming cut 5 bases from V and 16 bases from J; bases unmatched to any gene: 13. The CDR3 runs 14 residues. CDR3 DNA: TGTGCCAGCAGCCCCGGACTAGCGGGTAACTCTAAATTCTTC. Its translation: CASSPGLAGNSKFF.

J is TRBJ2-1 and V is TRBV6-2 or TRBV6-3; D ambiguous. This CDR3 is 18 amino acids long. Germline assignment: CDR1 MNHEY and CDR2 SVGEGT. V lost 2 bases, J lost 0 bases, and 17 bases lay in between. The CDR3: CASSYRLRNPGSYNEQFF. As DNA, the CDR3 is TGTGCCAGCAGTTACCGTCTTAGAAATCCCGGCTCCTACAATGAGCAGTTCTTC.

The V and J genes are TRBV7-2 and TRBJ1-6, with TRBD1 matching 8 bases. CDR1 is SGHTA and CDR2 is FQGNSA in the germline V gene. V trimming: 2 bases; J trimming: 4 bases; junction bases outside the gene matches: 4. The length of the CDR3 is 16 residues. CDR3 loop: CASSLFTGGYNSPLHF. CDR3 in DNA: TGTGCCAGCAGCTTATTTACAGGGGGTTATAATTCACCCCTCCACTTT.

V gene TRBV28 combines with J gene TRBJ1-1; TRBD1 aligns across 7 bases. There are 12 residues in the CDR3. The germline CDR1 and CDR2 sequences are MDHEN and SYDVKM. The ends lost 2 bases at V and 11 bases at J; junction bases unmatched: 5. The CDR3 loop is CASSLVTGVAFF. Here the CDR3 DNA reads TGTGCCAGCAGTTTAGTCACAGGGGTGGCTTTCTTT. Full variable domain (remainder filled in from reference TRBV28 and TRBJ1-1): DVKVTQSSRYLVKRTGEKVFLECVQDMDHENMFWYRQDPGLGLRLIYFSYDVKMKEKGDIPEGYSVSREKKERFSLILESASTNQTSMYLCASSLVTGVAFFGQGTRLTVV.

This chain joins TRBV5-4 and TRBJ2-1; 9 nucleotides agree with TRBD2. V shed 4 bases and J 8 bases; nucleotides not matched to a gene: 10. This CDR3 is 15 amino acids long. CDR1 SGHNT and CDR2 YYREEE come from the germline V gene (reference sequence). The CDR3 DNA reads as TGTGCCAGCAGCCAAGGGACTAGCTACGGCCATGAGCAGTTCTTC. Its protein is CASSQGTSYGHEQFF.

This clone is a singleton in its sample. The chain recombines TRBV5-6 with TRBJ2-7; D is unresolved. The CDR3 consists of 13 residues. The germline CDR1 and CDR2 sequences are SGHDT and YYEEEE. V was cut by 4 bases and J by 0 bases, with 8 bases left in between. CDR3 in amino acids: CASSPSSSYEQYF. CDR3 nucleotides: TGTGCCAGCAGCCCCTCGAGCTCCTACGAGCAGTACTTC.

As DNA, the CDR3 is TGTGCCAGCAGTCAACAAGCAACTAATGAAAAACTGTTTTTT. Translated: CASSQQATNEKLFF. The genes are TRBV7-9 and TRBJ1-4, with D unclear. This CDR3 is built from 14 residues. Trimming took off 6 bases at V and 0 bases at J, with 8 bases between the two ends. Germline lookup yields CDR1 SEHNR and CDR2 FQNEAQ (reference sequence). Full variable domain (remainder filled in from reference TRBV7-9 and TRBJ1-4): DTGVSQNPRHKITKRGQNVTFRCDPISEHNRLYWYRQTLGQGPEFLTYFQNEAQLEKSRLLSDRFSAERPKGSFSTLEIQRTEQGDSAMYLCASSQQATNEKLFFGSGTQLSVL.

J is TRBJ1-2 and V is TRBV14; D may be TRBD1 (6 bases). The length of the CDR3 is 15 residues. V was pared by 0 bases and J by 6 bases, with 14 bases between. From germline, CDR1 is SGHDN and CDR2 FVKESK. The DNA of the CDR3 is TGTGCCAGCAGCCAAGATTACAGGGCATACCATGGCTACACCTTC. It specifies CASSQDYRAYHGYTF.

This clone was detected once. The V call is TRBV14, the J call TRBJ1-2; D is unclear. The CDR3 consists of 13 residues. The germline CDR1 and CDR2 sequences are SGHDN and FVKESK. The germline V and J ends were trimmed by 0 bases and 8 bases, with 10 bases remaining between them. The CDR3 bases are TGTGCCAGCAGCCAAGAAACTCGTAGCGGCTACACCTTC. It yields the protein CASSQETRSGYTF. Full variable domain (remainder filled in from reference TRBV14 and TRBJ1-2): EAGVTQFPSHSVIEKGQTVTLRCDPISGHDNLYWYRRVMGKEIKFLLHFVKESKQDESGMPNNRFLAERTGGTYSTLKVQPAELEDSGVYFCASSQETRSGYTFGSGTRLTVV.

The chain combines TRBV25-1 with TRBJ2-1, with D possibly TRBD2 on 5 matching bases. The V and J ends lost 6 bases and 8 bases respectively, with 14 bases between them. The CDR3 totals 13 residues. Germline V gene sequence: CDR1 MGHDK, CDR2 SYGVNS. The DNA for the CDR3 is TGTGCCAGCAGCGCAACTCGCGGGCATGAGCAGTTCTTC. It is translated as CASSATRGHEQFF.

This clone was seen only a few times. The chain uses TRBV19 and TRBJ1-3, with D possibly TRBD1 on 5 matching bases. CDR3 length: 14 amino acids. V shed 5 bases and J shed 5 bases, with 13 bases lying between them. The V gene's germline CDR1 is LNHDA and CDR2 SQIVND (reference sequence). CDR3 residues: CASSAARARNTIYF. The CDR3 DNA reads as TGTGCCAGTAGTGCGGCCAGGGCCCGAAACACCATATATTTT.

The rearrangement links TRBV5-1 to TRBJ2-5, with no clear D. The CDR3 loop spans 15 amino acids. V was clipped by 2 bases and J by 5 bases, with 16 bases between them. Germline V lookup: CDR1 SGHRS, CDR2 YFSETQ. The CDR3 protein is CASSFGTSEVETQYF. The CDR3 DNA follows: TGCGCCAGCAGCTTTGGTACATCCGAGGTGGAGACCCAGTACTTC.

This clone has more than one count but fewer than ten. The chain combines TRBV7-8 with TRBJ1-3, with 9 positions matching TRBD1. The V gene's germline CDR1 is SGHVS and CDR2 FQNEAQ. The trim removed 5 bases at V and 2 bases at J, leaving 4 bases unmatched. CDR3 length: 15 residues. The CDR3 DNA reads TGTGCCAGCAGCCCGACAGGGGGAACTGGAAACACCATATATTTT. Translating it yields CASSPTGGTGNTIYF.